These 32 T cell receptor beta chains were sequenced from one sample in a study of PD-L1 blockade in urothelial cancer (dated by TCRdb to about 2017). Library creation used the immunoSEQ multiplex PCR assay. The clones in this table, taken by TCRdb from immuneACCESS, are in-frame only. Not every clone is retained; where verified, under half of the shortfall comes from an unresolved V gene, and the cause of the rest is unknown. The sample records tens of thousands of clones, 84% of which are singletons. The ten most abundant clones make up 9.2% of the sample. What the time point label conveys for this sample: pretreatment peripheral blood. Sample: PBMCs, taken around atezolizumab (anti-PD-L1) treatment. The origin of the receptors is a woman aged 65 to 85 with urothelial cancer.

The CDR3, as DNA: TGCGCCAGCGGCCCGAGACTGAACACCGGGGAGCTGTTTTTT. This gives the protein CASGPRLNTGELFF. The chain carries TRBV5-1 and TRBJ2-2; D gene uncertain. The ends were cut back, 7 bases at V and 1 base at J, with 11 bases in the middle. The CDR3 extends over 14 amino acids. CDR1 is SGHRS, CDR2 YFSETQ, per germline.

V and J are TRBV30 and TRBJ2-3; 11 bases map to TRBD1. Germline CDR1 GTSNPN, CDR2 SVGIG (reference sequence). After removal of 5 bases from V and 2 bases from J, the junction contained 3 bases not matched to a gene. CDR3 length: 14 residues. CDR3 sequence: CAWGTGGFTDTQYF. DNA of the CDR3: TGTGCCTGGGGGACAGGGGGTTTCACAGATACGCAGTATTTT.

The chain is built from TRBV19 and TRBJ2-1; a possible D gene is TRBD2 (6 bases). V lost 5 bases and J 7 bases, leaving 21 bases between the germline ends. Germline V gives CDR1 LNHDA, CDR2 SQIVND (reference sequence). The CDR3 is 16 amino acids. In DNA form, the CDR3 reads TGTGCCAGTAGTCCGGAGACTAGTCTAGGGTGGAATGAGCAGTTCTTC. Its protein product is CASSPETSLGWNEQFF.

The J gene is TRBJ2-7, the V gene TRBV5-1, with D possibly matching TRBD2 (6 bases). Germline V CDR1 and CDR2: SGHRS, YFSETQ. This CDR3 is built from 15 residues. The V end lost 5 bases, the J end lost 2 bases, and 17 bases lay between the germline ends. CDR3 sequence reads: CASRPVAASAYEQYF. The DNA of the CDR3 is TGCGCCAGCAGGCCGGTAGCGGCTTCTGCCTACGAGCAGTACTTC.

The chain couples TRBV29-1 to TRBJ1-6, with D perhaps TRBD1 (5 bases). The CDR3 has 13 residues. V gave up 0 bases and J gave up 10 bases, with 10 bases separating them. From germline, CDR1 is SQVTM and CDR2 ANQGSEA. The DNA of the CDR3 is TGCAGCGTTGAAGAGGCCCCAGGGTCACCCCTCCACTTT. It yields the protein CSVEEAPGSPLHF.

CDR3 region: CASRGIGGKRFNEQFF. The CDR3 nucleotides are TGTGCCAGCAGGGGAATTGGGGGGAAGAGGTTCAATGAGCAGTTCTTC. The chain combines TRBV6-6 with TRBJ2-1; D may be TRBD2 (6 bases). CDR1 and CDR2 from the germline V gene are MNHNY and SVGAGI (reference sequence). The CDR3 spans 16 residues. V lost 6 bases and J 6 bases, leaving 21 bases between the germline ends.

This clone has more than one count but fewer than ten. The rearrangement joins TRBV28 to TRBJ2-7; TRBD1 matches 9 bases. Germline CDR1 MDHEN, CDR2 SYDVKM. The CDR3 is 15 amino acids. V lost 4 bases and J lost 5; bases outside the gene matches: 9. The CDR3 nucleotides are TGTGCCAGCAGTTCCCATCTACAGGGGGCGGACGAGCAGTACTTC. Amino acids: CASSSHLQGADEQYF. Combining the CDR3 with reference TRBV28 and TRBJ2-7 gives the whole variable domain DVKVTQSSRYLVKRTGEKVFLECVQDMDHENMFWYRQDPGLGLRLIYFSYDVKMKEKGDIPEGYSVSREKKERFSLILESASTNQTSMYLCASSSHLQGADEQYFGPGTRLTVT.

V usage is TRBV19 and J usage is TRBJ2-3, with D maybe TRBD2 (6 bases). CDR3 size: 16 residues. V lost 5 bases, J lost 1 base, and 16 bases lay in between. Germline CDR1 LNHDA, CDR2 SQIVND (reference sequence). The CDR3 reads CASSLTSIPGTDTQYF. The CDR3 coding sequence is TGTGCCAGTAGTTTAACTAGCATACCCGGCACAGATACGCAGTATTTT.

This chain uses TRBV7-9 with TRBJ1-2, with 7 bases identical to TRBD1. The trim removed 5 bases at V and 0 bases at J, leaving 6 bases unmatched. Germline CDR1 SEHNR, CDR2 FQNEAQ (reference sequence). The length of the CDR3 is 15 residues. In DNA, the CDR3 is TGTGCCAGCAGCCAACAGGGGTTTCCTAACTATGGCTACACCTTC. It translates to CASSQQGFPNYGYTF.

This rearrangement joins TRBV5-1 to TRBJ2-3; D perhaps matches TRBD2 (6 bases). The CDR3 sequence is 15 residues long. Trimming pared 0 bases from V and 1 base from J, leaving 9 bases between. Germline V gene sequence: CDR1 SGHRS, CDR2 YFSETQ. The CDR3 DNA reads as TGCGCCAGCAGCTTGGGCGGGGATGGCACAGATACGCAGTATTTT. This sequence encodes CASSLGGDGTDTQYF.

This clone was counted only a few times. The V call is TRBV28, the J call TRBJ1-5; D gene ambiguous. The CDR3 runs 13 residues. Per the germline V gene, CDR1 is MDHEN and CDR2 is SYDVKM. V lost 7 bases and J 0 bases, leaving 7 bases between the germline ends. The CDR3 region is CASKPGSNQPQHF. CDR3 in DNA: TGTGCCAGCAAGCCAGGTAGCAATCAGCCCCAGCATTTT.

V and J are TRBV7-9 and TRBJ1-2; maybe TRBD1 (6 bases). The CDR3 runs 15 residues. From germline, CDR1 is SEHNR and CDR2 FQNEAQ (reference sequence). With 0 bases removed from V and 3 bases from J, the gap between germline ends came to 11 bases. The CDR3 DNA reads TGTGCCAGCAGCTTAGCGGCCAGGGGACACTATGGCTACACCTTC. Protein product: CASSLAARGHYGYTF. The full variable domain, with the rest looked up from reference TRBV7-9 and TRBJ1-2, is DTGVSQNPRHKITKRGQNVTFRCDPISEHNRLYWYRQTLGQGPEFLTYFQNEAQLEKSRLLSDRFSAERPKGSFSTLEIQRTEQGDSAMYLCASSLAARGHYGYTFGSGTRLTVV.

The gene calls are TRBV7-8 and TRBJ1-5; 7 positions agree with TRBD1. The V segment lost 5 bases and the J segment 5 bases; nucleotides outside the gene matches: 9. This CDR3 has 15 residues. The germline V gene has CDR1 SGHVS and CDR2 FQNEAQ. The CDR3 nucleotides are TGTGCCAGCAGCACGTCGACAGGGTGGGATCAGCCCCAGCATTTT. Encoded protein: CASSTSTGWDQPQHF.

The chain has TRBV5-1 and TRBJ2-3, with 11 bases identical to TRBD2. Germline values: CDR1 SGHRS, CDR2 YFSETQ. CDR3 length equals 16 residues. Losses at the gene ends were 3 bases for V and 2 bases for J; bases not matched to a gene: 5. CDR3 bases: TGCGCCAGCAGCTCTCCTAGCGGGGGGTTCACAGATACGCAGTATTTT. Protein: CASSSPSGGFTDTQYF. Looking up the rest from reference TRBV5-1 and TRBJ2-3 gives the full variable domain: KAGVTQTPRYLIKTRGQQVTLSCSPISGHRSVSWYQQTPGQGLQFLFEYFSETQRNKGNFPGRFSGRQFSNSRSEMNVSTLELGDSALYLCASSSPSGGFTDTQYFGPGTRLTVL.

This clone occurred once. The chain combines TRBV7-2 with TRBJ1-4; no firm D call. The CDR3 runs to 15 residues. Germline loops: CDR1 SGHTA, CDR2 FQGNSA. V lost 2 bases and J 6 bases, leaving 13 bases between the germline ends. CDR3 nucleotide sequence: TGTGCCAGCAGCTTATCAAGTAGCTACGATGAAAAACTGTTTTTT. Protein product: CASSLSSSYDEKLFF.

The V gene is TRBV5-1, the J gene TRBJ1-6, with unresolved D. Per the germline V gene, CDR1 is SGHRS and CDR2 is YFSETQ. Trimming took 0 bases from V and 0 from J, leaving 10 bases between them. CDR3 length: 17 residues. CDR3 in amino acids: CASSLDPWSSYNSPLHF. The CDR3 nucleotides are TGCGCCAGCAGCTTGGATCCCTGGAGCTCCTATAATTCACCCCTCCACTTT.

The V and J genes are TRBV5-1 and TRBJ1-3, with D uncertain. Germline assignment: CDR1 SGHRS and CDR2 YFSETQ. The CDR3 spans 15 residues. V lost 4 bases and J 0 bases, leaving 11 bases between the germline ends. CDR3 sequence (DNA): TGCGCCAGCAGCCGCGGATCTCACTCTGGAAACACCATATATTTT. Protein sequence: CASSRGSHSGNTIYF.

The V call is TRBV18, the J call TRBJ1-2; TRBD1 aligns across 7 bases. Germline lookup yields CDR1 KGHSH and CDR2 LQKENI. The CDR3 totals 14 residues. Trimming took 2 bases from V and 5 from J; bases not matched to a gene: 5. CDR3 protein: CASSPGTERYGYTF. CDR3 nucleotide sequence: TGTGCCAGCTCACCAGGGACAGAAAGATATGGCTACACCTTC. Full variable domain (missing parts from reference TRBV18 and TRBJ1-2): NAGVMQNPRHLVRRRGQEARLRCSPMKGHSHVYWYRQLPEEGLKFMVYLQKENIIDESGMPKERFSAEFPKEGPSILRIQQVVRGDSAAYFCASSPGTERYGYTFGSGTRLTVV.

This chain uses TRBV18 with TRBJ2-5; TRBD1 might be the D (6 bases). In germline, CDR1 is KGHSH, CDR2 LQKENI. V was clipped by 1 base and J by 4 bases, with 10 bases between them. The CDR3 totals 14 residues. The CDR3 sequence: CASSPLGARETQYF. The CDR3 bases are TGTGCCAGCTCACCACTGGGGGCCAGAGAGACCCAGTACTTC. The full variable domain, with the rest looked up from reference TRBV18 and TRBJ2-5, is NAGVMQNPRHLVRRRGQEARLRCSPMKGHSHVYWYRQLPEEGLKFMVYLQKENIIDESGMPKERFSAEFPKEGPSILRIQQVVRGDSAAYFCASSPLGARETQYFGPGTRLLVL.

J is TRBJ2-5 and V is TRBV7-8, with TRBD1 matching over 10 bases. CDR1 SGHVS and CDR2 FQNEAQ come from the germline V gene. CDR3 length: 17 residues. The J segment lost 5 bases and the V segment lost 5 bases, leaving 14 bases of the junction unmatched. The CDR3 region has the DNA TGTGCCAGCAGCGAGCTCGGGACAGGGGATTTATGGGAGACCCAGTACTTC. It encodes CASSELGTGDLWETQYF.

The chain uses TRBV23-1 and TRBJ1-2; TRBD1 matches 10 bases. TRBV23-1 belongs to the ORF category, with a function that is uncertain. The V segment lost 4 bases and the J segment 1 base; nucleotides outside the gene matches: 9. This CDR3 comprises 17 residues. The CDR3 loop reads CASSPRDRGTFNYGYTF. The CDR3 coding sequence is TGCGCCAGCAGTCCCCGGGACAGGGGCACTTTTAACTATGGCTACACCTTC.

CDR3 nucleotide sequence: TGTGCCAGCAGCGTCCGACAGGGACCGCCAGATACGCAGTATTTT. Translating it yields CASSVRQGPPDTQYF. The rearrangement uses TRBV9 and TRBJ2-3; 7 positions agree with TRBD1. Germline V gene lookup returns CDR1 SGDLS and CDR2 YYNGEE. V dropped 2 bases and J dropped 4; count of bases not matched to a gene: 7. The CDR3 sequence is 15 residues long.

CDR3 protein: CASSYNRGTEAFF. CDR3 bases: TGTGCCAGTAGTTACAACAGGGGAACTGAAGCTTTCTTT. The rearrangement uses TRBV19 and TRBJ1-1; 7 nucleotides align to TRBD1. Per the germline V gene, CDR1 is LNHDA and CDR2 is SQIVND (reference sequence). The CDR3 is made up of 13 amino acids. V shed 5 bases, J shed 5 bases, and the junction held 5 bases outside the gene matches.

A few counts support this clone. The chain recombines TRBV5-1 with TRBJ1-2; 7 bases fit TRBD1. Germline assignment: CDR1 SGHRS and CDR2 YFSETQ. The CDR3 is 13 residues long. The trim removed 4 bases at V and 5 bases at J, leaving 5 bases unmatched. CDR3: CASSPRTGYGYTF. CDR3 DNA sequence: TGCGCCAGCAGCCCACGGACAGGTTATGGCTACACCTTC.

On this clone: Other DNA sequences of this sample code for an identical CDR3. The V call is TRBV2, the J call TRBJ2-2, with 12 bases that match TRBD1. This CDR3 is built from 14 residues. Looked up from germline, CDR1 is SNHLY and CDR2 is FYNNEI. V gave up 9 bases and J gave up 3 bases; unmatched junction bases: 2. The CDR3 nucleotides read TGTGCCAGAGGGACAGGGGGCCACACCGGGGAGCTGTTTTTT. This encodes CARGTGGHTGELFF.

The rearrangement uses TRBV18 and TRBJ2-7; the match to TRBD1 covers 7 bases. Trimming cost V 2 bases and J 3 bases; bases outside gene matches: 10. This CDR3 is built from 16 residues. Germline CDR1 KGHSH, CDR2 LQKENI. CDR3 nucleotide sequence: TGTGCCAGCTCACCAGGACAGGAGCACGCAGTCTACGAGCAGTACTTC. This encodes CASSPGQEHAVYEQYF. The complete variable domain, with remaining parts taken from reference TRBV18 and TRBJ2-7, reads NAGVMQNPRHLVRRRGQEARLRCSPMKGHSHVYWYRQLPEEGLKFMVYLQKENIIDESGMPKERFSAEFPKEGPSILRIQQVVRGDSAAYFCASSPGQEHAVYEQYFGPGTRLTVT.

The rearrangement uses TRBV5-1 and TRBJ2-5; 13 bases are shared with TRBD2. The germline gives CDR1 SGHRS, CDR2 YFSETQ. The CDR3 is 19 amino acids. V shed 6 bases and J 0 bases; nucleotides not matched to a gene: 14. The chain's CDR3 is CASNPGLAGEWLNQETQYF. The CDR3 DNA sequence: TGCGCCAGCAATCCCGGACTAGCGGGAGAGTGGCTTAACCAAGAGACCCAGTACTTC.

The chain employs TRBV5-1 and TRBJ2-5, with TRBD2 matching 11 bases. This CDR3 is 16 amino acids long. J was trimmed by 1 base and V by 4 bases; bases with no gene match: 6. The V gene's germline CDR1 is SGHRS and CDR2 YFSETQ. The CDR3 protein is CASSPRTSGLQETQYF. For the CDR3, the DNA is TGCGCCAGCAGCCCAAGGACTAGCGGGCTCCAAGAGACCCAGTACTTC. The whole variable domain, filled in from reference TRBV5-1 and TRBJ2-5, reads KAGVTQTPRYLIKTRGQQVTLSCSPISGHRSVSWYQQTPGQGLQFLFEYFSETQRNKGNFPGRFSGRQFSNSRSEMNVSTLELGDSALYLCASSPRTSGLQETQYFGPGTRLLVL.

V usage is TRBV10-3 and J usage is TRBJ1-5; D remains ambiguous. Germline V gene data show CDR1 as ENHRY and CDR2 as SYGVKD. There are 15 residues in the CDR3. The V end was cut by 0 bases, the J end by 8 bases, with 14 bases between. The CDR3 nucleotides read TGTGCCATCAGTGAGTCAGCGGAGGGCGCGGAGCCCCAGCATTTT. Protein: CAISESAEGAEPQHF.

V gene TRBV7-8 combines with J gene TRBJ2-2; no clear D. The ends were cut back, 1 base at V and 1 base at J, with 7 bases in the middle. The CDR3 covers 15 residues. Germline values: CDR1 SGHVS, CDR2 FQNEAQ. The CDR3: CASSLVVLNTGELFF. CDR3 bases: TGTGCCAGCAGCTTAGTAGTCTTGAACACCGGGGAGCTGTTTTTT.

V and J are TRBV5-1 and TRBJ2-5; D gene ambiguous. The CDR3 spans 15 residues. With 4 bases removed from V and 1 base from J, the gap between germline ends came to 14 bases. Germline-derived CDR1 and CDR2 are SGHRS and YFSETQ. The CDR3 reads CASSRSNPGQETQYF. DNA for the CDR3: TGCGCCAGCAGCCGGTCCAATCCGGGCCAAGAGACCCAGTACTTC. The variable domain in full, with the rest retrieved from reference TRBV5-1 and TRBJ2-5, is KAGVTQTPRYLIKTRGQQVTLSCSPISGHRSVSWYQQTPGQGLQFLFEYFSETQRNKGNFPGRFSGRQFSNSRSEMNVSTLELGDSALYLCASSRSNPGQETQYFGPGTRLLVL.

This clone was counted between two and nine times. The V and J genes are TRBV29-1 and TRBJ1-1, with D tentatively TRBD1 (6 bases). The germline CDR1 and CDR2 sequences are SQVTM and ANQGSEA. This CDR3 contains 15 residues. Between the trimmed V and J ends, which lost 6 bases and 0 bases, there was a span of 17 bases. As DNA, the CDR3 is TGCAGCGTGGGTTACCGGGGGGCTATGAACACTGAAGCTTTCTTT. Amino acids: CSVGYRGAMNTEAFF.